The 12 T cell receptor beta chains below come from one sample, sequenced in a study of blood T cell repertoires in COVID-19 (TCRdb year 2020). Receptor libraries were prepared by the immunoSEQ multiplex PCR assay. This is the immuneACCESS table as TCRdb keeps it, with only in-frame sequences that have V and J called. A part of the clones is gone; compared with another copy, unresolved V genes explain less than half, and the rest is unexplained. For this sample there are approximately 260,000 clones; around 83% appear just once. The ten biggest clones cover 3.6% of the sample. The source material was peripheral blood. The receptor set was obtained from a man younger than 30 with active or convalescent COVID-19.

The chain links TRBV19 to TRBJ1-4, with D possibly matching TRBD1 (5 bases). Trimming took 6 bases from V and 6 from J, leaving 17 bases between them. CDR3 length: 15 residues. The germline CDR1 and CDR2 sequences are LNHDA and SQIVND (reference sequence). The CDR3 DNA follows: TGTGCCAGTAGAAACCCGGGACGGGGGGATGAAAAACTGTTTTTT. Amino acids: CASRNPGRGDEKLFF.

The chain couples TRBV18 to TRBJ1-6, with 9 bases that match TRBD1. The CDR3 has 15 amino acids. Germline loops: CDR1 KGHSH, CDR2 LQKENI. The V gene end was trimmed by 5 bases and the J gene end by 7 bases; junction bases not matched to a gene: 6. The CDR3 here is CASSYGQGRNSPLHF. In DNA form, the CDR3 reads TGTGCCAGCTCATATGGACAGGGGCGGAATTCACCCCTCCACTTT. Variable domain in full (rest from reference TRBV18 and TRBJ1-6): NAGVMQNPRHLVRRRGQEARLRCSPMKGHSHVYWYRQLPEEGLKFMVYLQKENIIDESGMPKERFSAEFPKEGPSILRIQQVVRGDSAAYFCASSYGQGRNSPLHFGNGTRLTVT.

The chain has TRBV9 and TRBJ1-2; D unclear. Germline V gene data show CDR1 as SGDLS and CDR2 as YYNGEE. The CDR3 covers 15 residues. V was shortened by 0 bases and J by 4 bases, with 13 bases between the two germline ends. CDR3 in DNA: TGTGCCAGCAGCGTAGACCGGAGGGCGGGCTATGGCTACACCTTC. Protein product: CASSVDRRAGYGYTF.

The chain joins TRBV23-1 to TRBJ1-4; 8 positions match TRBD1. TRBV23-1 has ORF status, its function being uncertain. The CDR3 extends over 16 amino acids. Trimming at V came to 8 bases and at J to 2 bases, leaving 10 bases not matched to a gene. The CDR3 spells CASFLDRAVTNEKLFF. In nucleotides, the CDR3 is TGCGCCAGCTTTTTGGACAGGGCAGTCACTAATGAAAAACTGTTTTTT.

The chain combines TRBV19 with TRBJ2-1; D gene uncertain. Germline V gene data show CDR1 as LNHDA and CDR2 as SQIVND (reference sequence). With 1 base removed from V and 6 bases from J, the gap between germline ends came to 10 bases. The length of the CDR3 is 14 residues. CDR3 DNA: TGTGCCAGTAGTATAGCCAAGAGAGCCAATGAGCAGTTCTTC. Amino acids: CASSIAKRANEQFF.

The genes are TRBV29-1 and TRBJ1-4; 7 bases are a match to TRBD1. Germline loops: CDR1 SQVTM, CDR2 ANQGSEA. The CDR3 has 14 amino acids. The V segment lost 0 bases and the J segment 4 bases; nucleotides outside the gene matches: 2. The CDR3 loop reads CSVEENRGNEKLFF. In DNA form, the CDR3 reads TGCAGCGTTGAAGAAAACAGGGGTAATGAAAAACTGTTTTTT.

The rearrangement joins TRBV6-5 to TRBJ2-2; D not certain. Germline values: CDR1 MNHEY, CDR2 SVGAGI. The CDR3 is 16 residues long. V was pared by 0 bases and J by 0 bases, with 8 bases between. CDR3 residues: CASSYSRSTNTGELFF. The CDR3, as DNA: TGTGCCAGCAGTTACTCGAGGTCCACGAACACCGGGGAGCTGTTTTTT.

In nucleotides, the CDR3 is TGTGCCAGCAGTGATCGACAGGGGCGAGGTGGTGGCTACACCTTC. Encoded protein: CASSDRQGRGGGYTF. This rearrangement joins TRBV6-6 to TRBJ1-2; 8 bases match TRBD1. This CDR3 contains 15 residues. V lost 5 bases and J lost 7; bases outside the gene matches: 12. Germline V CDR1 and CDR2: MNHNY, SVGAGI (reference sequence).

CDR3 sequence (DNA): TGCGCCAGCAGCTTCCTGGCAGAAGATACTGAAGCTTTCTTT. Its protein is CASSFLAEDTEAFF. The genes are TRBV5-1 and TRBJ1-1; D is uncertain. The V and J ends lost 2 bases and 5 bases respectively, with 13 bases between them. Germline V gene lookup returns CDR1 SGHRS and CDR2 YFSETQ. The CDR3 consists of 14 residues.

CDR3 DNA: TGTGCCAGCAGTCTACGTGCAGGCTTATTAAATAATTCACCCCTCCACTTT. It encodes CASSLRAGLLNNSPLHF. V is TRBV5-4 and J is TRBJ1-6, with D hard to call. From germline, CDR1 is SGHNT and CDR2 YYREEE (reference sequence). This CDR3 region has 17 residues. Trimming pared 5 bases from V and 5 bases from J, leaving 20 bases between.

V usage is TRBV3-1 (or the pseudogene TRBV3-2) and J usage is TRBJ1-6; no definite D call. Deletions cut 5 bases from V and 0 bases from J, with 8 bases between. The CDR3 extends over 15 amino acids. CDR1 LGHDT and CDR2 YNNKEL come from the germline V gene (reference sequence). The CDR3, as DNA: TGTGCCAGCAGCAGCCGGAGCTCCTATAATTCACCCCTCCACTTT. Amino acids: CASSSRSSYNSPLHF.

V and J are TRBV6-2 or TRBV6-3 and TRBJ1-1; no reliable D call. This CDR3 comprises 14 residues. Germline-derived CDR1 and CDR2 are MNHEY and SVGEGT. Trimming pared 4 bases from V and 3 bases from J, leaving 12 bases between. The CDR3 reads CASSSPLGYTEAFF. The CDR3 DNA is TGTGCCAGCAGTTCGCCCCTCGGTTACACTGAAGCTTTCTTT.